This TCR beta chain derives from a study of memory CD8 T cells in hepatitis C reinfection. The CDR3 is 13 residues long. The junction had 3 bases not matched to a gene; V was cut back by 4 bases and J by 6 bases. Germline CDR1 SQVTM, CDR2 ANQGSEA. Time point defined: pre-reinfection, 55 to 20 weeks before reinfection detection. No in vitro expansion preceded TCR sequencing of the sorted cells. The Montreal HEPCO cohort supplied donors who inject drugs. Assay used: immunoSEQ multiplex PCR; TCRdb lists only in-frame clones, some missing. The repertoire holds 40,000 to 60,000 clones, roughly 89% seen once, with 1% in the top ten.

This TCR was recovered from a man younger than 30 with hepatitis C virus infection. The sample taken for sequencing was naive CD8+ T cells sorted from blood. The rearrangement uses TRBV29-1 and TRBJ2-1; TRBD2 aligns across 10 bases. The CDR3 reads CSVGAGGVNEQFF. The DNA of the CDR3 is TGCAGCGTTGGAGCGGGAGGGGTCAATGAGCAGTTCTTC.